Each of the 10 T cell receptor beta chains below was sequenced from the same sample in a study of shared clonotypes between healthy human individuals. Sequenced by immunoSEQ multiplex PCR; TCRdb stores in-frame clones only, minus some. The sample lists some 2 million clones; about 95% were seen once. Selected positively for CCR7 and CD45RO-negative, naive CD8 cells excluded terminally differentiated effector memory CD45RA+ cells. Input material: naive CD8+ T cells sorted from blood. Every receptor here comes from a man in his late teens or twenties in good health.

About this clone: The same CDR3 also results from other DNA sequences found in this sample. The CDR3 nucleotides read TGTGCCAGCAGCTTGGCAGGGACTCTTTACGAGCAGTACTTC. Encoded protein: CASSLAGTLYEQYF. V is TRBV5-5 and J is TRBJ2-7, with D perhaps matching TRBD2 (6 bases). The CDR3 runs 14 residues. V gave up 0 bases and J gave up 4 bases, with 11 bases separating them. Germline loops: CDR1 SGHKS, CDR2 YYEKEE (reference sequence). Drawing the rest from reference TRBV5-5 and TRBJ2-7, the complete variable domain is DAGVTQSPTHLIKTRGQQVTLRCSPISGHKSVSWYQQVLGQGPQFIFQYYEKEERGRGNFPDRFSARQFPNYSSELNVNALLLGDSALYLCASSLAGTLYEQYFGPGTRLTVT.

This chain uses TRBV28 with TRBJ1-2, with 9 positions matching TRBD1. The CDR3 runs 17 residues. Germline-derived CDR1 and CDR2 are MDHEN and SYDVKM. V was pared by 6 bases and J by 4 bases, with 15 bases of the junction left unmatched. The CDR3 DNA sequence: TGTGCCAGCAGCAATGACCTGACAGGGGGAGGGGGCTATGGCTACACCTTC. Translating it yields CASSNDLTGGGGYGYTF.

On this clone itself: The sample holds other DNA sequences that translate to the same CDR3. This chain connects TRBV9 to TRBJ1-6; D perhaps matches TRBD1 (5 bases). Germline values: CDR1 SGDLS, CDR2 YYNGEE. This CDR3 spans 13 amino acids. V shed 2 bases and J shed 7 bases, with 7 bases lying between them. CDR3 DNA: TGTGCCAGCAGCGTGGAGGGGAATTCACCCCTCCACTTT. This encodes CASSVEGNSPLHF.

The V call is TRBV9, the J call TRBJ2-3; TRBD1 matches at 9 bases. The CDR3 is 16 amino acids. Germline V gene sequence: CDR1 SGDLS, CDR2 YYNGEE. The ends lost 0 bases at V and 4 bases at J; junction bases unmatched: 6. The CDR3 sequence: CASSVDGTGYSDTQYF. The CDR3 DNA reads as TGTGCCAGCAGCGTAGACGGGACAGGGTATTCAGATACGCAGTATTTT.

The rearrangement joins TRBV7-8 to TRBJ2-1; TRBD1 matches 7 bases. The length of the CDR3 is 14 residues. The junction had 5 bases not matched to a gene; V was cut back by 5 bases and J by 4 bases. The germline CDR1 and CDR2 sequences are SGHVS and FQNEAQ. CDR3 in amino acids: CASSPPGQYNEQFF. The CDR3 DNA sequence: TGTGCCAGCAGCCCACCGGGACAGTACAATGAGCAGTTCTTC.

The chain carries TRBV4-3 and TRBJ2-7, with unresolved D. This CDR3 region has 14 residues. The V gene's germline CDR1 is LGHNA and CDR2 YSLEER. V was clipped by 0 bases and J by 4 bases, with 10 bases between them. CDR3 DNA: TGCGCCAGCAGCCAAGATACGGGCCAGTACGAGCAGTACTTC. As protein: CASSQDTGQYEQYF.

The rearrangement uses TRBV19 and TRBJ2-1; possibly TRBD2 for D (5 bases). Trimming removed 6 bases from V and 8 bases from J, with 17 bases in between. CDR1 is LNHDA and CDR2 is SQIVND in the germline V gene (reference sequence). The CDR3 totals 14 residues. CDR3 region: CASSSAHGVDEQFF. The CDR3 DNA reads TGTGCCAGTAGCTCCGCGCACGGGGTCGATGAGCAGTTCTTC.

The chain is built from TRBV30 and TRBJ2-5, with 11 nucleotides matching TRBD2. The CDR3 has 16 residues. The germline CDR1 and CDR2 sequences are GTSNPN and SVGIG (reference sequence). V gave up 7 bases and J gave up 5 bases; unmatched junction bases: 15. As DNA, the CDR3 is TGTGCCTTGACACGCGGGACTAGCGGTGGGTGGGAGACCCAGTACTTC. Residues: CALTRGTSGGWETQYF.

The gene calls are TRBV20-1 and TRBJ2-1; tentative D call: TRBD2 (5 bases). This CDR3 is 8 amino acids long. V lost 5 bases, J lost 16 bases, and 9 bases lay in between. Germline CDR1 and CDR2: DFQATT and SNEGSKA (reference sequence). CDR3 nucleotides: TGCAGTGCTGGCCGGGATTTCTTC. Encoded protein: CSAGRDFF.

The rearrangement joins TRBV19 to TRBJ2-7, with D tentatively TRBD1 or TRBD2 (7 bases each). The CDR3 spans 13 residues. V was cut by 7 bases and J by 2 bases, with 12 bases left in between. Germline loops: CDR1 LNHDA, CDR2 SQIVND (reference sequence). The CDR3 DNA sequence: TGTGCCAGTAAGCAGGGGGGGGCCTACGAGCAGTACTTC. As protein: CASKQGGAYEQYF.